This is a list of T cell receptor beta chains from one sample in a study of PD-L1 blockade in urothelial cancer. Profiling relied on immunoSEQ multiplex PCR, and the TCRdb table lists in-frame clones only, not all of them. Of more than 75,000 clones detected, over 80% appear once; the ten largest clones hold roughly 2%. The source material was PBMCs, sampled around atezolizumab (anti-PD-L1) treatment. These receptors came from a man between 60 and 75 years old with urothelial cancer. Both conserved end residues are part of each CDR3. The D gene is left open where the match is weak. Clone size is given for some rows only: seen once, a few or many times, or a class if the clone is expanded.

clone_size j_call d_call v_call cdr3_aa cdr3_nt
. TRBJ2-2 . TRBV6-6 CASSTEMNTGELFF TGTGCCAGCAGCACCGAGATGAACACCGGGGAGCTGTTTTTT
. TRBJ2-4 TRBD1 TRBV28 CASSQTGVQYF TGTGCCAGCAGTCAGACAGGGGTTCAGTACTTC
. TRBJ1-2 . TRBV7-3 CASSLESNYGYTF TGTGCCAGCAGCTTAGAGAGTAACTATGGCTACACCTTC
. TRBJ1-2 . TRBV30 CAWNRGGRRGGYTF TGTGCCTGGAATCGGGGGGGACGGAGAGGTGGCTACACCTTC
. TRBJ2-7 TRBD2 TRBV19 CASSTSGVRQEQYF TGTGCCAGTAGTACTAGCGGGGTCCGTCAGGAGCAGTACTTC
. TRBJ1-5 TRBD1 TRBV7-8 CASSLGQGASYSNQPQHF TGTGCCAGCAGCTTAGGACAGGGGGCCTCTTATAGCAATCAGCCCCAGCATTTT
. TRBJ2-2 TRBD2 TRBV6-5 CAVRGGRTGELFF TGTGCCGTTCGGGGGGGCCGAACCGGGGAGCTGTTTTTT
. TRBJ2-4 . TRBV19 CASRPTEINIQYF TGTGCCAGTAGACCGACAGAGATAAACATTCAGTACTTC
. TRBJ2-3 TRBD1 TRBV18 CASSPRSGQGSFTDTQYF TGTGCCAGCTCACCACGATCAGGACAGGGTTCTTTCACAGATACGCAGTATTTT
. TRBJ2-7 . TRBV5-1 CASSLASPGVGEQYF TGCGCCAGCAGCTTGGCCTCCCCGGGAGTAGGGGAGCAGTACTTC
. TRBJ2-1 TRBD2 TRBV25-1 CASSDATSVHNEQFF TGTGCCAGCAGTGACGCGACTAGCGTTCACAATGAGCAGTTCTTC
few TRBJ1-1 TRBD1 TRBV19 CASSTRAQAGGSGNTEAFF TGTGCCAGTAGTACCAGAGCCCAGGCAGGGGGCTCGGGGAACACTGAAGCTTTCTTT
. TRBJ1-1 . TRBV7-9 CASSLGFGEDTEAFF TGTGCCAGCAGCTTGGGTTTCGGGGAGGACACTGAAGCTTTCTTT
. TRBJ1-2 TRBD1 TRBV5-8 CASSLDGTADSHPYGYTF TGTGCCAGCAGCTTGGATGGGACAGCGGACTCCCATCCTTATGGCTACACCTTC
. TRBJ2-5 TRBD2 TRBV9 CASSPRWTSSETQYF TGTGCCAGCAGCCCCAGATGGACTAGCTCAGAGACCCAGTACTTC
. TRBJ2-3 TRBD2 TRBV19 CASQLAGASTDTQYF TGTGCCAGCCAATTAGCGGGTGCTAGCACAGATACGCAGTATTTT
few TRBJ2-2 . TRBV19 CASIAGTNTGELFF TGTGCCAGTATTGCGGGGACGAACACCGGGGAGCTGTTTTTT
. TRBJ1-2 . TRBV7-9 CASSRGTPPYGYTF TGTGCCAGCAGCCGAGGGACACCCCCCTATGGCTACACCTTC
. TRBJ2-7 . TRBV2 CASRRLVPYEQYF TGTGCCAGCAGACGACTAGTTCCCTACGAGCAGTACTTC
. TRBJ2-3 TRBD2 TRBV5-8 CASSLARLAGGSTDTQYF TGTGCCAGCAGCTTGGCGAGACTAGCGGGAGGGAGCACAGATACGCAGTATTTT
few TRBJ1-1 . TRBV7-6 CASSLRERTEAFF TGTGCCAGCAGCTTGAGGGAGCGAACTGAAGCTTTCTTT
few TRBJ1-1 . TRBV7-9 CASSLAGRGTEAFF TGTGCCAGCAGCTTAGCCGGCAGGGGTACTGAAGCTTTCTTT
. TRBJ1-3 . TRBV6-6 CASSGDYDTIYF TGTGCCAGCAGTGGCGACTACGACACCATATATTTT
. TRBJ2-3 TRBD1 TRBV19 CASTTGQAGSDTQYF TGTGCCAGTACTACGGGACAGGCAGGGTCCGATACGCAGTATTTT
once TRBJ1-1 . TRBV5-1 CASSLDPSSMNTEAFF TGCGCCAGCAGCTTGGACCCGAGCTCCATGAACACTGAAGCTTTCTTT
. TRBJ1-1 TRBD1 TRBV7-9 CASSLTTGGWPEAFF TGTGCCAGCAGCCTTACGACAGGGGGCTGGCCTGAAGCTTTCTTT
. TRBJ1-2 . TRBV4-3 CASNQDLAGLYGYTF TGCGCCAGCAACCAAGACCTCGCAGGGCTCTATGGCTACACCTTC
. TRBJ1-2 . TRBV10-1 CASCSGLAGYTF TGCGCCAGCTGTTCGGGACTGGCGGGCTACACCTTC
. TRBJ2-1 TRBD2 TRBV5-4 CASSPGLAGGDEQFF TGTGCCAGCAGCCCGGGGCTAGCGGGAGGCGATGAGCAGTTCTTC
few TRBJ2-6 . TRBV19 CATRGGDNGANVLTF TGTGCCACCCGGGGTGGAGATAATGGGGCCAACGTCCTGACTTTC
. TRBJ2-3 TRBD2 TRBV5-1 CASSLGDFAGGIDTQYF TGCGCCAGCAGCTTGGGGGACTTCGCGGGGGGTATAGATACGCAGTATTTT
. TRBJ1-2 . TRBV27 CASSFGFPGYGYTF TGTGCCAGCAGTTTTGGATTTCCGGGCTATGGCTACACCTTC
. TRBJ2-5 . TRBV19 CASSIGQNEETQYF TGTGCCAGTAGTATAGGACAGAATGAAGAGACCCAGTACTTC
. TRBJ1-6 TRBD1 TRBV27 CASSMDRGSYNSPLHF TGTGCCAGCAGTATGGACAGGGGGTCCTATAATTCACCCCTCCACTTT
. TRBJ1-3 . TRBV30 CAWKARDTVPENTIYF TGTGCCTGGAAGGCTCGGGACACGGTGCCGGAAAACACCATATATTTT
. TRBJ2-6 TRBD1 TRBV5-1 CASSPRQGAPGANVLTF TGCGCCAGCAGCCCTAGACAGGGGGCGCCGGGGGCCAACGTCCTGACTTTC
. TRBJ2-3 . TRBV29-1 CSVAFWTPGADTQYF TGCAGCGTGGCCTTTTGGACTCCGGGGGCAGATACGCAGTATTTT
. TRBJ2-5 TRBD1 TRBV9 CASSAGQGEETQYF TGTGCCAGCAGCGCGGGACAGGGAGAAGAGACCCAGTACTTC
. TRBJ2-5 . TRBV2 CASSENGGRGQYTQYF TGTGCCAGCAGTGAAAATGGTGGCAGGGGACAATATACCCAGTACTTC
. TRBJ2-3 TRBD2 TRBV7-9 CASSPRWREPDTQYF TGTGCCAGCAGCCCGAGGTGGCGGGAGCCAGATACGCAGTATTTT
. TRBJ2-1 TRBD2 TRBV6-5 CASSGTSSYNEQFF TGTGCCAGCAGTGGGACTAGCAGCTACAATGAGCAGTTCTTC
. TRBJ2-5 TRBD2 TRBV10-3 CAIRQREGPVGEETQYF TGTGCCATCAGGCAGCGGGAGGGCCCCGTGGGTGAAGAGACCCAGTACTTC
. TRBJ2-3 . TRBV6-6 CASSYPREDTQYF TGTGCCAGCAGTTACCCGAGGGAAGATACGCAGTATTTT
. TRBJ2-3 TRBD2 TRBV5-1 CASKLRGTSGGALTDTQYF TGCGCCAGCAAATTACGAGGGACTAGCGGGGGGGCCCTAACAGATACGCAGTATTTT
. TRBJ2-2 TRBD1 TRBV7-2 CASSIGQGFTGELFF TGTGCCAGCAGCATTGGACAGGGGTTCACCGGGGAGCTGTTTTTT